This TCR beta chain was identified during a study of blood T cell repertoires in COVID-19. Study-wide context: Sites across the United States, Italy and Spain contributed samples from acute and convalescent COVID-19. Nucleic acid was either cDNA or gDNA, and it came from T cells, B-cell-depleted T cells, or PBMCs.

Authors' data handling: Reference gene primer amplification gave nucleated cell count estimates. TCRdb's table, derived via immunoSEQ multiplex PCR, lists solely in-frame clones and lacks some. V and J calls and clone size come straight from that table; D and trimming were deduced from the DNA. The repertoire has about 160,000 clones, just under 80% of them found once; the top ten carry more than 11%. The receptor was derived from an elderly woman with acute or convalescent COVID-19. The sequencing sample was made of peripheral blood.

This chain's CDR3 is CASASTSGRGEQFF. As DNA, the CDR3 is TGTGCCAGCGCTTCGACTAGCGGGAGAGGTGAGCAGTTCTTC. This sequence joins TRBV28 and TRBJ2-1; the match to TRBD2 covers 12 bases. The ends lost 8 bases at V and 9 bases at J; junction bases unmatched: 8. Germline V gives CDR1 MDHEN, CDR2 SYDVKM. The CDR3 length is 14 residues.